Listed below are T cell receptor beta chains from one sample, sequenced in a study of T cell changes during pregnancy in multiple sclerosis. This table comes from immunoSEQ multiplex PCR, and its TCRdb copy is limited to in-frame clones, with some not included. The sample contains roughly 75,000 clones, 85% to 95% of which appear only once. Sequences were derived from peripheral blood, sampled in the third trimester of pregnancy. These receptors all come from a female donor in good health, enrolled as a control in a pregnancy study. CDR3s include the opening cysteine and the closing phenylalanine or tryptophan. D genes are given only for firm matches. Size is stated for part of the rows, as once, few or many counts, or as a class when the clone is expanded.

>TRBV15|TRBJ2-7|-|-
TGTGCCACCAGCAGAGATTTGGAGGCCGACGAGCAGTACTTC
CATSRDLEADEQYF
>TRBV30|TRBJ2-7|-|-
TGTGCCTGGAGTGTGGGGGCGTACGAGCAGTACTTC
CAWSVGAYEQYF
>TRBV7-2|TRBJ2-7|-|-
TGTGCCAGCAGCCCCCCGGCAGGCTACGAGCAGTACTTC
CASSPPAGYEQYF
>TRBV19|TRBJ2-1|TRBD2|once
TGTGCCAGTAGTATAGGCGGGGCTAGCGGGGGGCTATACAATGAGCAGTTCTTC
CASSIGGASGGLYNEQFF
>TRBV6-1|TRBJ2-1|-|-
TGTGCCAGCAGTGAATCAGGTGAGGGTCATGAGCAGTTCTTC
CASSESGEGHEQFF
>TRBV7-3|TRBJ2-1|TRBD1|-
TGTGCCAGCAGCAAAAATGACAGGGTACACTCCTACAATGAGCAGTTCTTC
CASSKNDRVHSYNEQFF
>TRBV6-1|TRBJ2-1|TRBD1|-
TGTGCCAGCAGAAGACAGGGGTGGACTTACAATGAGCAGTTCTTC
CASRRQGWTYNEQFF
>TRBV4-1|TRBJ1-2|-|-
TGCGCCAGCAGCCAAGATGGAGGGGACTATGGCTACACCTTC
CASSQDGGDYGYTF
>TRBV11-3|TRBJ1-1|-|-
TGTGCCAGCAGCTCAACAGCGAACACTGAAGCTTTCTTT
CASSSTANTEAFF
>TRBV7-3|TRBJ2-1|TRBD1|many
TGTGCCAGCGGTCAGGGGGCGGGTAATGAGCAGTTCTTC
CASGQGAGNEQFF
>TRBV28|TRBJ2-1|-|once
TGTGCCAGCAGTTTGGGGGGTGAGAGTAATGAGCAGTTCTTC
CASSLGGESNEQFF
>TRBV10-3|TRBJ2-7|-|-
TGTGCCATCAGTGATCAGGGATTCCTTCTGCAAACTTACGAGCAGTACTTC
CAISDQGFLLQTYEQYF
>TRBV7-2|TRBJ1-3|-|-
TGTGCCAGCAGCTTTATTCCGGGAAGAACTGGAAACACCATATATTTT
CASSFIPGRTGNTIYF
>TRBV27|TRBJ1-3|-|-
TGTGCCAGCAGTTTAAAAGGGAAACGCGGACCGGGGAACACCATATATTTT
CASSLKGKRGPGNTIYF
>TRBV28|TRBJ2-5|TRBD2|-
TGTGCCAGCACCAGTGGTAGCGGGGTAGAGACCCAGTACTTC
CASTSGSGVETQYF
>TRBV6-6|TRBJ2-1|-|-
TGTGCCAGCAGTTTCCCCGGGACAGCGGGGGACAATGAGCAGTTCTTC
CASSFPGTAGDNEQFF